This T cell receptor beta chain was sequenced for a study of identical twins. The CDR3 extends over 14 amino acids. Per the germline V gene, CDR1 is SGDLS and CDR2 is YYNGEE. Unmatched junction bases numbered 8, after V lost 3 bases and J lost 5 bases. TCRdb reprocessed the 5' RACE reads with MiXCR, giving one entry per CDR3 protein. The table shows some 270,000 distinct CDR3 sequences, with about 8.9% occurring only once. These records were also assigned to another study, of yellow fever vaccine responses in identical twins.

The sequencing sample was made of CD8+ T cells sorted from blood. This sequence joins TRBV9 and TRBJ2-7; 7 positions match TRBD1. This TCR came from a woman younger than 35 in good health. CDR3 loop: CASSGGGSGHEQYF. The CDR3 DNA reads TGTGCCAGCAGCGGAGGGGGCTCAGGTCACGAGCAGTACTTC.